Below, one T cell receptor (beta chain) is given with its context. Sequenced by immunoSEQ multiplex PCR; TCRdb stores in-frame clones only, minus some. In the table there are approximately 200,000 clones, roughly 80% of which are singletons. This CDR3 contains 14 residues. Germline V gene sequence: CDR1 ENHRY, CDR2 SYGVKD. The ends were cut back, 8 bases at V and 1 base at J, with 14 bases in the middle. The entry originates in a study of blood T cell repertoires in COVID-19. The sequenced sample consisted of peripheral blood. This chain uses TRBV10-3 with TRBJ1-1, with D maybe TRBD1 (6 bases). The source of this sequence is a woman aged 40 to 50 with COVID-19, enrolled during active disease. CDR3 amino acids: CAIGVRQENTEAFF. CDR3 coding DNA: TGTGCCATCGGGGTCCGACAGGAGAACACTGAAGCTTTCTTT.